The 7 T cell receptor beta chains below all came from one sample that was sequenced in a study of control samples from healthy donors and cancer patients. Here immunoSEQ multiplex PCR was the method, and the copy in TCRdb shows in-frame clones only, minus some. The repertoire includes roughly 130,000 clones, around 90% of them detected once, and about 2.5% sits in the top ten. Sequencing was carried out using blood. The receptor set was obtained from a man aged 18-30 years in good health.

The chain links TRBV11-2 to TRBJ2-7, with D possibly TRBD1 on 6 matching bases. This CDR3 is built from 14 residues. CDR1 is SGHAT, CDR2 FQNNGV, per germline. Trimming removed 0 bases from V and 2 bases from J, with 8 bases in between. CDR3 sequence (DNA): TGTGCCAGCAGCTTAGACAGGGGTCCCTACGAGCAGTACGTC. Its protein is CASSLDRGPYEQYV.

This sequence joins TRBV20-1 and TRBJ2-1; no clear D. CDR1 and CDR2 from the germline V gene are DFQATT and SNEGSKA (reference sequence). This CDR3 region has 11 residues. Trimming removed 2 bases from V and 9 bases from J, with 8 bases in between. CDR3 protein: CSARFVGEQFF. The CDR3 coding sequence is TGCAGTGCTAGATTTGTGGGTGAGCAGTTCTTC.

The gene calls are TRBV4-2 and TRBJ2-3, with 10 bases that match TRBD2. CDR3 size: 17 residues. V dropped 0 bases and J dropped 2; count of bases not matched to a gene: 5. The germline CDR1 and CDR2 sequences are LGHNA and YNFKEQ. CDR3 loop: CASSQDRSGGLTDTQYF. In nucleotides, the CDR3 is TGTGCCAGCAGCCAAGACCGTAGCGGGGGGCTCACAGATACGCAGTATTTT.

The rearrangement uses TRBV5-1 and TRBJ2-3; 9 bases are shared with TRBD2. Trimming removed 8 bases from V and 5 bases from J; junction bases left unmatched: 15. The germline V gene has CDR1 SGHRS and CDR2 YFSETQ. This CDR3 has 16 residues. In nucleotides, the CDR3 is TGCGCCAGTCGGCGGGCCCCTAGCGGGATAGAAGATACGCAGTATTTT. It is translated as CASRRAPSGIEDTQYF.

This chain joins TRBV3-1 (or the pseudogene TRBV3-2) and TRBJ2-5; D gene ambiguous. Trimming removed 0 bases at V and 0 bases at J, with 8 bases between. Germline V gene data show CDR1 as LGHDT and CDR2 as YNNKEL (reference sequence). This CDR3 is built from 15 residues. CDR3 coding DNA: TGTGCCAGCAGCCAAGAAGGATCGGACCAAGAGACCCAGTACTTC. Its protein product is CASSQEGSDQETQYF.

The chain uses TRBV4-1 and TRBJ2-5; 9 positions agree with TRBD1. The V segment lost 5 bases and the J segment 4 bases; nucleotides outside the gene matches: 8. Germline V lookup: CDR1 MGHRA, CDR2 YSYEKL. This CDR3 region has 15 residues. The CDR3 DNA reads as TGCGCCAGCAGCTTCCGAACGACAGGGGGAGAGACCCAGTACTTC. Translation gives CASSFRTTGGETQYF.

V and J are TRBV13 and TRBJ1-1; the D is unclear. The germline CDR1 and CDR2 sequences are PRHDT and FYEKMQ (reference sequence). Trimming took off 2 bases at V and 4 bases at J, with 5 bases between the two ends. The CDR3 length is 12 residues. The CDR3 DNA reads TGTGCCAGCAGCTTAAGGGTCACTGAAGCTTTCTTT. The encoded protein is CASSLRVTEAFF.